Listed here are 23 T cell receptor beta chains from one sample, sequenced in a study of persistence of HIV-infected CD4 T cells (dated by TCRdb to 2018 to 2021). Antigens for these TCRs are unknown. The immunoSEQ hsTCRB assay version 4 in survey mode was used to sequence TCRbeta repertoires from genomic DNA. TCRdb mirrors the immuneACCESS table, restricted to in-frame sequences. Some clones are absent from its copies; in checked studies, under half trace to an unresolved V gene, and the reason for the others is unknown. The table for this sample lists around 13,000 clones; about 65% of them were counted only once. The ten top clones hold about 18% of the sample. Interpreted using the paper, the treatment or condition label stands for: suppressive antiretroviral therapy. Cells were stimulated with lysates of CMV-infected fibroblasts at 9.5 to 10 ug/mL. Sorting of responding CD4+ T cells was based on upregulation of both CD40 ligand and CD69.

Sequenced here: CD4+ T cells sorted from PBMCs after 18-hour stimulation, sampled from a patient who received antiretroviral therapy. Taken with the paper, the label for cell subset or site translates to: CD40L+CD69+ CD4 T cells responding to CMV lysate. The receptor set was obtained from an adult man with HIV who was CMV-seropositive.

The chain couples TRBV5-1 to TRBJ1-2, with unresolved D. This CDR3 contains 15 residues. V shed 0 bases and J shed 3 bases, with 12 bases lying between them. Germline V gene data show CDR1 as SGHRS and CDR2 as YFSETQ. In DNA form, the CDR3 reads TGCGCCAGCAGCTTGGGGGCAGGTATTGACTATGGCTACACCTTC. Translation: CASSLGAGIDYGYTF. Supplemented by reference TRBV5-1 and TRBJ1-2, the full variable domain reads KAGVTQTPRYLIKTRGQQVTLSCSPISGHRSVSWYQQTPGQGLQFLFEYFSETQRNKGNFPGRFSGRQFSNSRSEMNVSTLELGDSALYLCASSLGAGIDYGYTFGSGTRLTVV.

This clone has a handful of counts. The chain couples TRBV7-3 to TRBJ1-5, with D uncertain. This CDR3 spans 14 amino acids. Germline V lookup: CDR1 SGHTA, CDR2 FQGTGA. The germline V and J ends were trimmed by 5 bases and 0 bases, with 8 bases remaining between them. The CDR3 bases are TGTGCCAGCAGCCTGGCTAATAGCAATCAGCCCCAGCATTTT. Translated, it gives CASSLANSNQPQHF. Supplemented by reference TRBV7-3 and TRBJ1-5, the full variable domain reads GAGVSQTPSNKVTEKGKYVELRCDPISGHTALYWYRQSLGQGPEFLIYFQGTGAADDSGLPNDRFFAVRPEGSVSTLKIQRTERGDSAVYLCASSLANSNQPQHFGDGTRLSIL.

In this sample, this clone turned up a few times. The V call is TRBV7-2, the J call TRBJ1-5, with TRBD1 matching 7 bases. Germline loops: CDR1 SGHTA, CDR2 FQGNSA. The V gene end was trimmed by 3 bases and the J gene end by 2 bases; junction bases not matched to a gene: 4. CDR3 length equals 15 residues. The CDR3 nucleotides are TGTGCCAGCAGCTTGACAGGGTCGGGCAATCAGCCCCAGCATTTT. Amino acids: CASSLTGSGNQPQHF. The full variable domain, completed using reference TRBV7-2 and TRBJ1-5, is GAGVSQSPSNKVTEKGKDVELRCDPISGHTALYWYRQSLGQGLEFLIYFQGNSAPDKSGLPSDRFSAERTGGSVSTLTIQRTQQEDSAVYLCASSLTGSGNQPQHFGDGTRLSIL.

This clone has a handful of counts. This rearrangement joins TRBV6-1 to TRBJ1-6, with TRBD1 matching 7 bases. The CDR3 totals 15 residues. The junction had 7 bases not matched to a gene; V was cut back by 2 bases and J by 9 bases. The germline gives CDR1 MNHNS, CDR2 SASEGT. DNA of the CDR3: TGTGCCAGCAGTGAAAGTTGGACAGGACCTTCACCCCTCCACTTT. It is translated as CASSESWTGPSPLHF.

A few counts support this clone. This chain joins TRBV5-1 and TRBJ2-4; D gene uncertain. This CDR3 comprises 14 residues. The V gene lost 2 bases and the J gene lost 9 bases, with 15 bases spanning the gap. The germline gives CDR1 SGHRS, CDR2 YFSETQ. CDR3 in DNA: TGCGCCAGCAGCTTCGGGTTAGACTTGTCCATTCAGTACTTC. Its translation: CASSFGLDLSIQYF.

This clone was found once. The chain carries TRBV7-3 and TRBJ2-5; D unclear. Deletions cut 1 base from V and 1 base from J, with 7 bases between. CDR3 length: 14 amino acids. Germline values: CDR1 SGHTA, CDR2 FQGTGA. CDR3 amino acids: CASSLSHSQETQYF. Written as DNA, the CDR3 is TGTGCCAGCAGCTTAAGCCATTCCCAAGAGACCCAGTACTTC.

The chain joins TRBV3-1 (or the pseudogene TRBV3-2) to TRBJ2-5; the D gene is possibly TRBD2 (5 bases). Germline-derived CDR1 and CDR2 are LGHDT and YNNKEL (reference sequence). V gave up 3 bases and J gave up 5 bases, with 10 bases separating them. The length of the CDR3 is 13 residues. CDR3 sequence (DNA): TGTGCCAGCAGCCAGGGGAGTCGGGAGACCCAGTACTTC. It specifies CASSQGSRETQYF.

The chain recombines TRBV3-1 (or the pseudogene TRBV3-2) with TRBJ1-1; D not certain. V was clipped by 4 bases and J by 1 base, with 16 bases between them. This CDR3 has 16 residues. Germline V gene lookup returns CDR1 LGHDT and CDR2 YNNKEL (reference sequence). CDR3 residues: CASSPIFGSSNTEAFF. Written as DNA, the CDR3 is TGTGCCAGCAGCCCCATTTTCGGCAGTTCGAACACTGAAGCTTTCTTT.

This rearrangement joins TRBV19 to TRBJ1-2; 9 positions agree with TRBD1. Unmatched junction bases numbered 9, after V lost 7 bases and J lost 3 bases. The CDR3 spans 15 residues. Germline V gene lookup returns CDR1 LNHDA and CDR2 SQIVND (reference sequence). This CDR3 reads CASTKDRGFDYGYTF. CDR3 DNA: TGTGCCAGTACCAAGGACAGGGGCTTTGACTATGGCTACACCTTC.

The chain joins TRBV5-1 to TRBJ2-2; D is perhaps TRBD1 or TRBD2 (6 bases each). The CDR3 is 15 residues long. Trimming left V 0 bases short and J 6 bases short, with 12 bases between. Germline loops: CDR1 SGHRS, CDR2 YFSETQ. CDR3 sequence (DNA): TGCGCCAGCAGCTTGGGTCAGGAGGGGGCCGGGGAGCTGTTTTTT. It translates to CASSLGQEGAGELFF. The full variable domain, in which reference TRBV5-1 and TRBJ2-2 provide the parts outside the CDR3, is KAGVTQTPRYLIKTRGQQVTLSCSPISGHRSVSWYQQTPGQGLQFLFEYFSETQRNKGNFPGRFSGRQFSNSRSEMNVSTLELGDSALYLCASSLGQEGAGELFFGEGSRLTVL.

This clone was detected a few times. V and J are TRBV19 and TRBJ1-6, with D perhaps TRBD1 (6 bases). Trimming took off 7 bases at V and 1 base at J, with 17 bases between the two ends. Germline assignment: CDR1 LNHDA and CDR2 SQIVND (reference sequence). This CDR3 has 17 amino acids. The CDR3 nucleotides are TGTGCCAGTATCCTCGGCGGGGGCGGTTCCTATAATTCACCCCTCCACTTT. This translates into CASILGGGGSYNSPLHF.

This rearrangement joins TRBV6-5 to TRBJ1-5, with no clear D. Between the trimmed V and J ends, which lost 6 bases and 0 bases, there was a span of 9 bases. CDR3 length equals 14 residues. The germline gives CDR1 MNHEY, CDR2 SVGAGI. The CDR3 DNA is TGTGCCAGCAGCGTAGGATATAGCAATCAGCCCCAGCATTTT. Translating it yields CASSVGYSNQPQHF.

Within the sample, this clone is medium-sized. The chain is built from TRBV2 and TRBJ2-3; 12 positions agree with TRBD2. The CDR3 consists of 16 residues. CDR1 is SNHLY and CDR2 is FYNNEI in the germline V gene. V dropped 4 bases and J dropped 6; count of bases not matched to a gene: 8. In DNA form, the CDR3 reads TGTGCCAGCAGTGGACCTAGCGGGGGGGCCTTTGATACGCAGTATTTT. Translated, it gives CASSGPSGGAFDTQYF.

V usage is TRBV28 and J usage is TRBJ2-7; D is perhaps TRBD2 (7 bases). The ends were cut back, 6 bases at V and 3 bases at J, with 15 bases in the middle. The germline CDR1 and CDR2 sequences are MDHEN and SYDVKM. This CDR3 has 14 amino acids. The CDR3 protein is CASRGGGPVYEQYF. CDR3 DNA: TGTGCCAGCAGGGGCGGGGGCCCAGTCTACGAGCAGTACTTC.

Here the CDR3 DNA reads TGTGCCAGCAGCCAGACTGCCACCGGGGAGCTGTTTTTT. The encoded protein is CASSQTATGELFF. The chain uses TRBV6-5 and TRBJ2-2; no clear D gene. CDR1 is MNHEY and CDR2 is SVGAGI in the germline V gene. V was shortened by 6 bases and J by 4 bases, with 9 bases between the two germline ends. The CDR3 is 13 amino acids.

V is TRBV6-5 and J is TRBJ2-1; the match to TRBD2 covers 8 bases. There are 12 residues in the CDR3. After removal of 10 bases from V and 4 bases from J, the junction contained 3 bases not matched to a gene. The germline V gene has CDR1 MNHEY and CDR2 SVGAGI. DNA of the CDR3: TGTGCCATCACTAGCGGATACAATGAGCAGTTCTTC. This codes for CAITSGYNEQFF.

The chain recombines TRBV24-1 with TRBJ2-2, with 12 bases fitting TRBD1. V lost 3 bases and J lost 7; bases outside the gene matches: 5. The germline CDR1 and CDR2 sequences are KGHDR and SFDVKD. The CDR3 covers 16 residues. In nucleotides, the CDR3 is TGTGCCACCAGTGATCCGGGACAGGGGGCTGTCGGGGAGCTGTTTTTT. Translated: CATSDPGQGAVGELFF.

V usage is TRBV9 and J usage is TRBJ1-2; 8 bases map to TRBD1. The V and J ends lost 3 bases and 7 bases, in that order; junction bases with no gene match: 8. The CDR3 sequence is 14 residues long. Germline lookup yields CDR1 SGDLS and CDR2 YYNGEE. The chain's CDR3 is CASSGGTGYSGYTF. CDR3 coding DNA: TGTGCCAGCAGCGGCGGGACAGGCTATTCTGGCTACACCTTC.

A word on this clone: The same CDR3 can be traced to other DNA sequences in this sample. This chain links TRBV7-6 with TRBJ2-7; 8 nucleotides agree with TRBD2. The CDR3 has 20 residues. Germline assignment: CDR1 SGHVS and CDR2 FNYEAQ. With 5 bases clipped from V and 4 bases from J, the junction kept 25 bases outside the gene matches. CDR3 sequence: CASSALWCGGPVSGVYEQYF. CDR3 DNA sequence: TGTGCCAGCAGCGCCCTTTGGTGCGGGGGGCCTGTTTCGGGGGTTTACGAGCAGTACTTC.

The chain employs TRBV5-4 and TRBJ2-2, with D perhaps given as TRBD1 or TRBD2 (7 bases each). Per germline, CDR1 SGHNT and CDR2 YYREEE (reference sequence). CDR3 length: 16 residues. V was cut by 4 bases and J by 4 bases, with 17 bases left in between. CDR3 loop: CASSPGGGRPTGELFF. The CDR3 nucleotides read TGTGCCAGCAGCCCAGGGGGGGGCCGTCCCACCGGGGAGCTGTTTTTT.

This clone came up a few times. CDR3 nucleotide sequence: TGCAGTGCTAGTTTATTCGTGGGACAGGGTGATCGTCAGCCCCAGCATTTT. Protein sequence: CSASLFVGQGDRQPQHF. The chain is built from TRBV20-1 and TRBJ1-5; TRBD1 matches 9 bases. V dropped 3 bases and J dropped 6; count of bases not matched to a gene: 15. Germline CDR1 DFQATT, CDR2 SNEGSKA (reference sequence). This CDR3 has 17 amino acids.

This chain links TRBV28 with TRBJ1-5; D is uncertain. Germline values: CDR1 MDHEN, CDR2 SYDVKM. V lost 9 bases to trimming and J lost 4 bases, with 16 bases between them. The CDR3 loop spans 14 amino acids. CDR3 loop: CASSELTVNQPQHF. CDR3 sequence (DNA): TGTGCCAGTAGTGAACTGACGGTAAATCAGCCCCAGCATTTT. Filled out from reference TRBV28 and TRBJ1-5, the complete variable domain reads DVKVTQSSRYLVKRTGEKVFLECVQDMDHENMFWYRQDPGLGLRLIYFSYDVKMKEKGDIPEGYSVSREKKERFSLILESASTNQTSMYLCASSELTVNQPQHFGDGTRLSIL.

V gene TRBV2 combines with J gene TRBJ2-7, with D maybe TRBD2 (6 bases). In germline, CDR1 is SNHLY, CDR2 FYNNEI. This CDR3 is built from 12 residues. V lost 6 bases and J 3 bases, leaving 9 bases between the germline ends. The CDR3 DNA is TGTGCCAGCAGCCGGGACTTCTACGAGCAGTACTTC. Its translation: CASSRDFYEQYF.